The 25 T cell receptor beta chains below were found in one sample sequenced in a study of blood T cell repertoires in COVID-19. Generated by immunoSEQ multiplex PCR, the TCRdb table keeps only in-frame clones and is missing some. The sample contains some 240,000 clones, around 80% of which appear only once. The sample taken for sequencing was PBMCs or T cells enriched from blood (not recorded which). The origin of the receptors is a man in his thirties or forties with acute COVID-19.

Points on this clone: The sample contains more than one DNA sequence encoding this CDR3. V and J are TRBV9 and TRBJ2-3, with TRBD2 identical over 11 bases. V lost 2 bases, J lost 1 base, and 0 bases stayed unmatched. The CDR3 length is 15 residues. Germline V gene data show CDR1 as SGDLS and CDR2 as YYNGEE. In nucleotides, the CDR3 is TGTGCCAGCAGCGTGACTAGCGGGGGCACAGATACGCAGTATTTT. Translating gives CASSVTSGGTDTQYF.

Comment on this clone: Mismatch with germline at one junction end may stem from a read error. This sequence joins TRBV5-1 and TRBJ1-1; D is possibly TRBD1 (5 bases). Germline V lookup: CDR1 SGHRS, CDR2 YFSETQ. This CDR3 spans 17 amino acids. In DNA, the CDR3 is TGTGCCAGCAGCTTGGTGGGCCTACTAAGGGGGAACACTGAAGCTTTCTTT. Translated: CASSLVGLLRGNTEAFF.

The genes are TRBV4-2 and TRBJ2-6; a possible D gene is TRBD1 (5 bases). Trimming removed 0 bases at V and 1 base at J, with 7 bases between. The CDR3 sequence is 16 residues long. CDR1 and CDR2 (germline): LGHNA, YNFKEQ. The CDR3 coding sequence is TGTGCCAGCAGCCAAGAGGGGCGTTCTGGGGCCAACGTCCTGACTTTC. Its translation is CASSQEGRSGANVLTF.

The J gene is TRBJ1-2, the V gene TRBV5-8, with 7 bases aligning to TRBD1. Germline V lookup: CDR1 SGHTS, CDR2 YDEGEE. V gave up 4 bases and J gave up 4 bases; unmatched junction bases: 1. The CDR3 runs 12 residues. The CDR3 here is CASSRDSYGYTF. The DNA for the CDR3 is TGTGCCAGCAGCCGGGACAGCTATGGCTACACCTTC.

The CDR3: CASSLSDRFGNQPQHF. The CDR3 bases are TGTGCCAGCAGCTTGTCCGACAGGTTCGGCAATCAGCCCCAGCATTTT. The rearrangement joins TRBV5-6 to TRBJ1-5; TRBD1 might be the D (6 bases). Per germline, CDR1 SGHDT and CDR2 YYEEEE. V was pared by 1 base and J by 2 bases, with 13 bases between. The CDR3 runs to 16 residues.

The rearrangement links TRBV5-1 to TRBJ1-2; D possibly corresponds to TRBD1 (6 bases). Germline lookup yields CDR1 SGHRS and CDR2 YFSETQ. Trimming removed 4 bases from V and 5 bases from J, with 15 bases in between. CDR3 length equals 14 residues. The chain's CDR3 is CASSVSGDGYGYTF. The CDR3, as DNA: TGCGCCAGCAGCGTTTCAGGGGACGGGTATGGCTACACCTTC.

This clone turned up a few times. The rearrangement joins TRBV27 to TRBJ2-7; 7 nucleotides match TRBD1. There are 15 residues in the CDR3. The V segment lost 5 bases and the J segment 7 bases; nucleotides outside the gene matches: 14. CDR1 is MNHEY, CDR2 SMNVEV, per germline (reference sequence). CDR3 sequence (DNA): TGTGCCAGCAGTCCGACCGGGACAGTGAGAGGGGAGCAGTACGTC. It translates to CASSPTGTVRGEQYV.

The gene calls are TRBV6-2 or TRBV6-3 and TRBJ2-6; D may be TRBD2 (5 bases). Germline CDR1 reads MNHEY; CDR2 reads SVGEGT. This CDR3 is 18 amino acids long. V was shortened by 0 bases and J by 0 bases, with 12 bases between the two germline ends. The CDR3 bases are TGTGCCAGCAGTTACTCGGCGACTACCTTCTCTGGGGCCAACGTCCTGACTTTC. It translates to CASSYSATTFSGANVLTF.

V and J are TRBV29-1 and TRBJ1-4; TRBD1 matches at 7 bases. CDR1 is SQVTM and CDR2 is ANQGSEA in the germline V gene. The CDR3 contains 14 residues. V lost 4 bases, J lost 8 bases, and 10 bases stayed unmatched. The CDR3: CSVAHRGSREKLFF. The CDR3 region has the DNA TGCAGCGTTGCCCACAGGGGCTCTAGGGAAAAACTGTTTTTT.

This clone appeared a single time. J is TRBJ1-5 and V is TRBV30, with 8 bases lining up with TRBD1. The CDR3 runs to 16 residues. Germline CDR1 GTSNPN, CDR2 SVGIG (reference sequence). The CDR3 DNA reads TGTGCTACGGGCAGGGGGCCGGGAAATAGCAATCAGCCCCAGCATTTT. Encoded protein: CATGRGPGNSNQPQHF.

Here the CDR3 DNA reads TGTGCCAGCTCGCTCCAGGCTTTGAACCAAGAGACCCAGTACTTC. This translates into CASSLQALNQETQYF. The chain carries TRBV18 and TRBJ2-5, with D unclear. CDR3 length: 15 residues. The V and J ends lost 6 bases and 0 bases respectively, with 14 bases between them. Per germline, CDR1 KGHSH and CDR2 LQKENI.

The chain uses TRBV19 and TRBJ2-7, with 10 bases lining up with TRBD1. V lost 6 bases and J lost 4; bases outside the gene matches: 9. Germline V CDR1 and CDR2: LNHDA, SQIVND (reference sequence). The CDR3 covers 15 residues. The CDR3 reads CASSPGQGGWYEQYV. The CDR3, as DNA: TGTGCCAGTAGCCCTGGACAGGGGGGTTGGTACGAGCAGTACGTC.

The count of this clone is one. CDR3 sequence: CASSAWTGAEQYV. CDR3 coding DNA: TGCGCCAGCAGCGCGTGGACAGGGGCCGAGCAGTACGTC. The V gene is TRBV5-1, the J gene TRBJ2-7, with 9 nucleotides matching TRBD1. The CDR3 is made up of 13 amino acids. The germline V gene has CDR1 SGHRS and CDR2 YFSETQ. Trimming removed 4 bases from V and 6 bases from J; junction bases left unmatched: 5.

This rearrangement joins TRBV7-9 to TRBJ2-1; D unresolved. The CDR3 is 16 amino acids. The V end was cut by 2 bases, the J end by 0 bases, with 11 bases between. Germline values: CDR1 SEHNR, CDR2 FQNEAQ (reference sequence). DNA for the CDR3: TGTGCCAGCAGCTTACTTGGCCTTATCTCCTACAATGAGCAGTTCTTC. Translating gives CASSLLGLISYNEQFF.

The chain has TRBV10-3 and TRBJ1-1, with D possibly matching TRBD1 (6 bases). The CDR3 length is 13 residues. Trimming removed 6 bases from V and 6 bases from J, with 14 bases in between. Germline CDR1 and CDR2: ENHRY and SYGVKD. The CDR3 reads CAIRTDRRSEAFF. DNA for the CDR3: TGTGCCATCAGGACTGACAGGCGCTCTGAAGCTTTCTTT.

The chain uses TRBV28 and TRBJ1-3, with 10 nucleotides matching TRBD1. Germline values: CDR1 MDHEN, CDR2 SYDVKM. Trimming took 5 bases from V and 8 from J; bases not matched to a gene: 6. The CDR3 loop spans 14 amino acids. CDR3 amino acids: CASSTGTGVYTIYF. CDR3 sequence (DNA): TGTGCCAGCAGTACTGGGACAGGGGTATACACCATATATTTT. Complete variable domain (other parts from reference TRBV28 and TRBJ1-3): DVKVTQSSRYLVKRTGEKVFLECVQDMDHENMFWYRQDPGLGLRLIYFSYDVKMKEKGDIPEGYSVSREKKERFSLILESASTNQTSMYLCASSTGTGVYTIYFGEGSWLTVV.

The CDR3: CASSLDRSYGYTF. Here the CDR3 DNA reads TGTGCCAGCAGCTTAGACAGGTCGTATGGCTACACCTTC. The V and J genes are TRBV28 and TRBJ1-2; maybe TRBD1 (6 bases). CDR3 length: 13 amino acids. V lost 6 bases and J 5 bases, leaving 13 bases between the germline ends. Germline CDR1 and CDR2: MDHEN and SYDVKM.

In DNA form, the CDR3 reads TGTGCCAGCAGCCCAACAACAGGGTTAGAGACCCAGTACTTC. Encoded protein: CASSPTTGLETQYF. The gene calls are TRBV11-3 and TRBJ2-5; D may be TRBD1 (6 bases). This CDR3 comprises 14 residues. Germline CDR1 reads SGHNT; CDR2 reads YENEEA. The ends were cut back, 5 bases at V and 4 bases at J, with 14 bases in the middle. Drawing the rest from reference TRBV11-3 and TRBJ2-5, the complete variable domain is EAGVVQSPRYKIIEKKQPVAFWCNPISGHNTLYWYLQNLGQGPELLIRYENEEAVDDSQLPKDRFSAERLKGVDSTLKIQPAELGDSAVYLCASSPTTGLETQYFGPGTRLLVL.

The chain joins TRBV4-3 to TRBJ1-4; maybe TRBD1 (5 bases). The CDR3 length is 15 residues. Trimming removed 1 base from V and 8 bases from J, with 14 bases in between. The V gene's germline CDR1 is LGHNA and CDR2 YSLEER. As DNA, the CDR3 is TGCGCCAGCAGCCAAGGTCAGGGCAGGGTGGAAAAACTGTTTTTT. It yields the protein CASSQGQGRVEKLFF.

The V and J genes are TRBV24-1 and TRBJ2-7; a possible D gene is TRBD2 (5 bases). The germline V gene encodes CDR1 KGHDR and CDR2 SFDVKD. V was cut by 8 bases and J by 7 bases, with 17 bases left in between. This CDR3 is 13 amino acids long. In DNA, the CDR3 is TGTGCCACCAACCGACGGCTAGCAGATGAGCAGTACGTC. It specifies CATNRRLADEQYV.

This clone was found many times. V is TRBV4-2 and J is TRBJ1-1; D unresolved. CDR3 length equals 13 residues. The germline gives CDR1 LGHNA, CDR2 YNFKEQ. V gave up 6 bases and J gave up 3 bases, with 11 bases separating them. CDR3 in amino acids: CASREAGDTEAFF. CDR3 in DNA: TGTGCCAGCAGGGAAGCCGGGGACACTGAAGCTTTCTTT.

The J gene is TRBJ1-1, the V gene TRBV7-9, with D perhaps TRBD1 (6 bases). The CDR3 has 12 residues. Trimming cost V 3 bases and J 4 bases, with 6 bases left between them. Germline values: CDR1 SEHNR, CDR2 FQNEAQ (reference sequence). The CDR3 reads CASSLTGTEAFF. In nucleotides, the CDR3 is TGTGCCAGCAGCTTGACAGGCACTGAAGCTTTCTTT.

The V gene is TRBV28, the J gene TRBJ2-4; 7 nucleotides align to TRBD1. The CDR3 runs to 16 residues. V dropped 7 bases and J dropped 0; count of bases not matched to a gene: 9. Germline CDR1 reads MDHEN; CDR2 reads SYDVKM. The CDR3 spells CASILQQGLAKNIQYF. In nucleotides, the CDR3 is TGTGCCAGCATTCTCCAACAGGGGCTAGCCAAAAACATTCAGTACTTC.

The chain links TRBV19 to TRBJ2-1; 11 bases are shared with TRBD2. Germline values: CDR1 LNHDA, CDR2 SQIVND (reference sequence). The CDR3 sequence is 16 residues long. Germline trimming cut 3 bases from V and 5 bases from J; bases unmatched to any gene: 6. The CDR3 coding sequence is TGTGCCAGTAGTATCTACCCGGGACTAGCGGACAATGAGCAGTTCTTC. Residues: CASSIYPGLADNEQFF.

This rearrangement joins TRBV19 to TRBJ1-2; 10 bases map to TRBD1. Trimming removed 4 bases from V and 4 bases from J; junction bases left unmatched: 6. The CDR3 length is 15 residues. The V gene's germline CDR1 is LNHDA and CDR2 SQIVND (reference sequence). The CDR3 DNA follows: TGTGCCAGTAGTACCAGGACAGGGGGGACCTATGGCTACACCTTC. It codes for CASSTRTGGTYGYTF.